This T cell receptor beta chain was documented in a study of OX40 agonist ivuxolimab in advanced cancers. Study-wide results and limits: Nonresponders, in some cases, also had low normalized T-cell clonal expansion. At 0.1 to 3.0 mg/kg and by week 6, clonal expansion occurred in CD4+ and CD8+ blood T cells.

Turning to this clone: As yet, its antigen is unknown.

CDR1 and CDR2 from the germline V gene are MNHNY and SVGAGI (reference sequence). Trimming removed 6 bases from V and 1 base from J; junction bases left unmatched: 6. CDR3 length: 14 amino acids. The repertoire was sequenced with immunoSEQ multiplex PCR; TCRdb's copy has only in-frame clones and lacks some. The data hold approximately 82,000 clones, with about nine tenths observed a single time. The receptor was derived from an adult with an advanced solid tumor such as melanoma, head and neck, liver or kidney cancer. The material was CD4+ or CD8+ T cells sorted from blood, obtained in a trial of the OX40 agonist ivuxolimab. This sequence joins TRBV6-6 and TRBJ2-7, with 7 bases fitting TRBD2. The CDR3 reads CASRPGTMSYEQYF. The CDR3 DNA reads TGTGCCAGCAGACCCGGGACTATGTCCTACGAGCAGTACTTC.